The present T cell receptor (beta chain) was sequenced within a study of shared T cell receptors in the human thymus. The germline CDR1 and CDR2 sequences are LNHNV and YYDKDF (reference sequence). Trimming took 0 bases from V and 6 from J; bases not matched to a gene: 4. The CDR3 has 16 amino acids. The data were produced by immunoSEQ multiplex PCR, yet TCRdb's version contains in-frame clones alone and is incomplete. The table records 500,000 to 750,000 clones, 88% of them present only once. The sample also formed part of further work on human thymus T cells.

The chain is built from TRBV15 and TRBJ2-1, with 11 nucleotides matching TRBD2. This clonotype was sampled from a boy under three years old with a congenital heart defect. Sequenced input: thymocytes. In nucleotides, the CDR3 is TGTGCCACCAGCAGAGATGTACTAGCGGGAGTCAATGAGCAGTTCTTC. It is translated as CATSRDVLAGVNEQFF.